Presented here are 8 T cell receptor beta chains from one specimen sequenced in a study of blood T cell repertoires in COVID-19. The assay was immunoSEQ multiplex PCR, and TCRdb's table has in-frame clones only and misses some. The sample includes approximately 500,000 clones, approximately 91% of them seen just once. Sequenced material: peripheral blood. These receptors originate from a woman aged 45-65 years with COVID-19, enrolled during active disease.

This clone was detected only once. The V and J genes are TRBV5-1 and TRBJ1-4; TRBD1 matches 8 bases. There are 16 residues in the CDR3. Germline V CDR1 and CDR2: SGHRS, YFSETQ. Trimming at V came to 4 bases and at J to 6 bases, leaving 11 bases not matched to a gene. The CDR3 here is CASSAEGQGADEKLFF. Written as DNA, the CDR3 is TGCGCCAGCAGCGCCGAAGGTCAGGGGGCGGATGAAAAACTGTTTTTT.

The chain has TRBV7-6 and TRBJ1-1, with TRBD1 as a possible D gene (6 bases). The CDR3 covers 15 residues. The V gene lost 6 bases and the J gene lost 5 bases, with 19 bases spanning the gap. The germline V gene has CDR1 SGHVS and CDR2 FNYEAQ. CDR3: CASRAQADSRTEAFF. The DNA of the CDR3 is TGTGCCAGCAGAGCACAGGCGGACAGCCGTACTGAAGCTTTCTTT.

V is TRBV5-6 and J is TRBJ2-1, with TRBD2 matching over 16 bases. Per germline, CDR1 SGHDT and CDR2 YYEEEE. J gave up 0 bases and V 4 bases, and 7 bases lay outside the gene matches. The CDR3 covers 19 residues. The CDR3 coding sequence is TGTGCCAGCAGCCCGGGACTAGCGGGGGGGCCCAGCTCCTACAATGAGCAGTTCTTC. As protein: CASSPGLAGGPSSYNEQFF. Using reference TRBV5-6 and TRBJ2-1 for the parts outside the CDR3, the full variable domain is DAGVTQSPTHLIKTRGQQVTLRCSPKSGHDTVSWYQQALGQGPQFIFQYYEEEERQRGNFPDRFSGHQFPNYSSELNVNALLLGDSALYLCASSPGLAGGPSSYNEQFFGPGTRLTVL.

The chain couples TRBV6-4 to TRBJ2-2; D is perhaps TRBD2 (5 bases). The CDR3 spans 14 residues. Trimming cost V 0 bases and J 7 bases, with 9 bases left between them. Germline lookup yields CDR1 MRHNA and CDR2 SNTAGT. The CDR3, as DNA: TGTGCCAGCAGTGACTCGTCGGGGATCGGGGAGCTGTTTTTT. It is translated as CASSDSSGIGELFF.

The chain employs TRBV28 and TRBJ1-2, with a tentative D call TRBD1 (6 bases). The germline CDR1 and CDR2 sequences are MDHEN and SYDVKM. The CDR3 has 10 amino acids. The ends were cut back, 9 bases at V and 6 bases at J, with 8 bases in the middle. CDR3 loop: CASNRDGYTF. The CDR3 nucleotides are TGTGCCAGTAACAGGGATGGCTACACCTTC.

The CDR3 loop is CASSATSYNEQFF. The CDR3 DNA reads as TGTGCCAGCAGCGCAACTTCCTACAATGAGCAGTTCTTC. The J gene is TRBJ2-1, the V gene TRBV11-2; D is unclear. The CDR3 is 13 amino acids. Germline CDR1 SGHAT, CDR2 FQNNGV. The V end lost 5 bases, the J end lost 1 base, and 6 bases lay between the germline ends.

The DNA of the CDR3 is TGTGCCAGCAGCCAATTACCAGGGACTGAAGCTTTCTTT. This sequence encodes CASSQLPGTEAFF. The rearrangement uses TRBV14 and TRBJ1-1; weak D call: TRBD1 (5 bases). V was clipped by 2 bases and J by 5 bases, with 9 bases between them. This CDR3 contains 13 residues. Germline values: CDR1 SGHDN, CDR2 FVKESK.

This chain links TRBV13 with TRBJ1-2, with D possibly TRBD1 on 5 matching bases. The CDR3 is 13 residues long. Germline lookup yields CDR1 PRHDT and CDR2 FYEKMQ (reference sequence). V lost 0 bases to trimming and J lost 10 bases, with 12 bases between them. The chain's CDR3 is CASSLGVGQPYTF. The CDR3 region has the DNA TGTGCCAGCAGCTTAGGCGTCGGACAACCCTACACCTTC.